A single sample gave rise to the 9 T cell receptor beta chains below, sequenced in a study of shared clonotypes between healthy human individuals. The table came from immunoSEQ multiplex PCR; TCRdb's copy has only in-frame clones and leaves some out. The sample carries some 2.1 million clones, 85% to 95% recorded once. The sequenced sample consisted of naive CD4+ T cells sorted from blood. Subset meaning: CD45RA+ positively selected. The receptors shown here come from a man aged 18-30 years in good health.

The V call is TRBV12-5, the J call TRBJ2-1; D gene ambiguous. V was clipped by 1 base and J by 5 bases, with 6 bases between them. CDR3 length: 13 amino acids. Germline values: CDR1 LGHNT, CDR2 FRNRAP. CDR3 sequence reads: CASGLGLHNEQFF. The CDR3, as DNA: TGTGCTAGTGGTTTGGGGTTACACAATGAGCAGTTCTTC.

The rearrangement joins TRBV30 to TRBJ1-4, with unresolved D. Per germline, CDR1 GTSNPN and CDR2 SVGIG (reference sequence). V lost 0 bases, J lost 5 bases, and 7 bases lay in between. The length of the CDR3 is 13 residues. The CDR3 loop is CAWSVARNEKLFF. The DNA for the CDR3 is TGTGCCTGGAGTGTGGCGAGAAATGAAAAACTGTTTTTT.

The J gene is TRBJ2-1, the V gene TRBV6-5, with TRBD2 as a possible D gene (6 bases). V was clipped by 5 bases and J by 9 bases, with 17 bases between them. This CDR3 contains 14 residues. Per germline, CDR1 MNHEY and CDR2 SVGAGI. The CDR3 DNA reads TGTGCCAGCAGTCTAGGAGGGGCGAGTAGTGAGCAGTTCTTC. This codes for CASSLGGASSEQFF.

This chain's CDR3 is CASSARQGMNTEAFF. The CDR3 region has the DNA TGTGCCAGCAGCGCCCGACAGGGGATGAACACTGAAGCTTTCTTT. The chain links TRBV7-2 to TRBJ1-1; TRBD1 matches 8 bases. The germline CDR1 and CDR2 sequences are SGHTA and FQGNSA. The ends lost 5 bases at V and 0 bases at J; junction bases unmatched: 5. The CDR3 is made up of 15 amino acids.

The chain combines TRBV11-2 with TRBJ1-3, with D uncertain. The V and J ends lost 1 base and 11 bases respectively, with 30 bases between them. The germline V gene encodes CDR1 SGHAT and CDR2 FQNNGV. The CDR3 is 19 residues long. CDR3 region: CASSLAAVATDSPRLSIYF. For the CDR3, the DNA is TGTGCCAGCAGCTTAGCAGCTGTGGCAACGGATAGCCCCAGACTTTCCATATATTTT.

This rearrangement joins TRBV6-1 to TRBJ2-3; D ambiguous. CDR1 and CDR2 (germline): MNHNS, SASEGT. The CDR3 sequence is 14 residues long. The V end was cut by 5 bases, the J end by 0 bases, with 9 bases between. Here the CDR3 DNA reads TGTGCCAGCAGTTATAGGGCTAGCACAGATACGCAGTATTTT. Protein product: CASSYRASTDTQYF.

For the CDR3, the DNA is TGTGCCAGCAGTGAAGAGACAGGGGGCCACGAGCAGTACTTC. Translation: CASSEETGGHEQYF. The chain links TRBV2 to TRBJ2-7, with 10 bases that match TRBD1. V lost 1 base and J lost 5; bases outside the gene matches: 2. The germline gives CDR1 SNHLY, CDR2 FYNNEI. The CDR3 runs to 14 residues. Looking up the rest from reference TRBV2 and TRBJ2-7 gives the full variable domain: EPEVTQTPSHQVTQMGQEVILRCVPISNHLYFYWYRQILGQKVEFLVSFYNNEISEKSEIFDDQFSVERPDGSNFTLKIRSTKLEDSAMYFCASSEETGGHEQYFGPGTRLTVT.

V usage is TRBV4-1 and J usage is TRBJ1-5; no clear D gene. The germline V gene has CDR1 MGHRA and CDR2 YSYEKL. This CDR3 is built from 18 residues. The V end was cut by 1 base, the J end by 7 bases, with 23 bases between. CDR3 region: CASSQGTRTFSGPQPQHF. As DNA, the CDR3 is TGCGCCAGCAGCCAAGGGACTAGGACTTTTTCTGGGCCGCAGCCCCAGCATTTT.

This clone was seen only once. Distinct nucleotide sequences in the sample also encode this CDR3. The rearrangement links TRBV29-1 to TRBJ1-1, with 7 bases lining up with TRBD1. The CDR3 covers 13 residues. With 3 bases clipped from V and 4 bases from J, the junction kept 5 bases outside the gene matches. The germline CDR1 and CDR2 sequences are SQVTM and ANQGSEA. The CDR3: CSVERGRVTEAFF. The CDR3 DNA follows: TGCAGCGTTGAGAGGGGGCGGGTCACTGAAGCTTTCTTT.